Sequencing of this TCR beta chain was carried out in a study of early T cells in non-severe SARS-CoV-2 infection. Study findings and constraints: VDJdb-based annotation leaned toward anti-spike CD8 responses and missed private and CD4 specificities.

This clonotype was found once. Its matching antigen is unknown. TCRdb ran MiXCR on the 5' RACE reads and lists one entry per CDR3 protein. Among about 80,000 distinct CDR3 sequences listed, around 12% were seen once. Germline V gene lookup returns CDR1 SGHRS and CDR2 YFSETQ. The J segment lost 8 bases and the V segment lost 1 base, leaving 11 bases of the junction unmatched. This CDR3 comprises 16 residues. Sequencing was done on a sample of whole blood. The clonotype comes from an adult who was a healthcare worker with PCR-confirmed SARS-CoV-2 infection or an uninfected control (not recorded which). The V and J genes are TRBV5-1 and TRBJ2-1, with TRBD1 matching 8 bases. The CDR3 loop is CASSLTHSGGRDEQFF. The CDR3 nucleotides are TGCGCCAGCAGCTTGACGCACTCAGGGGGCAGGGATGAGCAGTTCTTC.